This TCR beta chain was documented in a study of control samples from healthy donors and cancer patients. V was pared by 4 bases and J by 4 bases, with 14 bases between. Germline CDR1 is SGHTA and CDR2 is FQGNSA. This CDR3 spans 14 amino acids. Here immunoSEQ multiplex PCR was the method, and the copy in TCRdb shows in-frame clones only, minus some. The table has roughly 95,000 clones, 85% to 90% seen once. V gene TRBV7-2 combines with J gene TRBJ2-7; D is ambiguous. The source of this sequence is a man under 40 in good health. Input material: blood. CDR3 protein: CASSSTPAGYEQYF. Written as DNA, the CDR3 is TGTGCCAGCAGCTCTACCCCGGCCGGTTACGAGCAGTACTTC.